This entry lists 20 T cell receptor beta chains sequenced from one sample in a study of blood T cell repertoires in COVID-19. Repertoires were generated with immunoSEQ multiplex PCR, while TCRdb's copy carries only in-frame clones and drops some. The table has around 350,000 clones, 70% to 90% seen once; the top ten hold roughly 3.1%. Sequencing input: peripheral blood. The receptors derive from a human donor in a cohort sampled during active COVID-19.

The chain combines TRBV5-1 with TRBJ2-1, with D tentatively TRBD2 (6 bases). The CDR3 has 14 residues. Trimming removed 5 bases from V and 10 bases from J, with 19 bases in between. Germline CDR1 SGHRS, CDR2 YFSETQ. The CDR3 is CASSMGLPSTEQFF. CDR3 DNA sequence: TGCGCCAGCAGTATGGGACTCCCCTCGACCGAGCAGTTCTTC.

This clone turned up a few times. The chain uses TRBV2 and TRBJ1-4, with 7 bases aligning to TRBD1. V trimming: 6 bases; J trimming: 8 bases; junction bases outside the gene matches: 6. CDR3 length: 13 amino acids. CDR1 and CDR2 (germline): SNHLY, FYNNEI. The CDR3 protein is CASSRPGQEKLFF. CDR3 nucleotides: TGTGCCAGCAGCCGCCCGGGACAGGAAAAACTGTTTTTT.

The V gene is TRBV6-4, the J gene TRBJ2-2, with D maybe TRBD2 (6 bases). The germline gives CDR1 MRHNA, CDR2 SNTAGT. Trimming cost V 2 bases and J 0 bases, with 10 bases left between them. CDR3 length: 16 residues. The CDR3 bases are TGTGCCAGCAGTGACGCCGCGGGATCGAACACCGGGGAGCTGTTTTTT. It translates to CASSDAAGSNTGELFF.

The DNA for the CDR3 is TGTGCCAGCAGCACAAGTAGGGCGGGTGAGCAGTTCTTC. Translating gives CASSTSRAGEQFF. The rearrangement uses TRBV7-3 and TRBJ2-1; TRBD2 might be the D (5 bases). The length of the CDR3 is 13 residues. The V gene's germline CDR1 is SGHTA and CDR2 FQGTGA. The V and J ends lost 5 bases and 9 bases respectively, with 14 bases between them.

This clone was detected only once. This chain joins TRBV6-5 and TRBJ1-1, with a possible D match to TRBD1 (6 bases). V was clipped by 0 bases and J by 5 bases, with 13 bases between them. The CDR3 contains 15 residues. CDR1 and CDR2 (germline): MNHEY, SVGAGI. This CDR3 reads CASSYSGGRGTEAFF. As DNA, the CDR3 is TGTGCCAGCAGTTACTCGGGGGGGCGCGGGACTGAAGCTTTCTTT.

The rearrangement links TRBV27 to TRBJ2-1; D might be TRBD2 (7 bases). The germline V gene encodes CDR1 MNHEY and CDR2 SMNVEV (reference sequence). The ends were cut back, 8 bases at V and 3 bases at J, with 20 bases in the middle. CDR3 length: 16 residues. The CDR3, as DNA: TGTGCCAGCGCACCAGGGGCGGGAGAGATCTACAATGAGCAGTTCTTC. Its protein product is CASAPGAGEIYNEQFF.

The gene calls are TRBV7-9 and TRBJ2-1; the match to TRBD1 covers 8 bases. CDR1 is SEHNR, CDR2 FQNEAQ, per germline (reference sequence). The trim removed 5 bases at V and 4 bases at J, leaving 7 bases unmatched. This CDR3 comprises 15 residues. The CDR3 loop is CASSLTGVLYNEQFF. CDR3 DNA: TGTGCCAGCAGCCTGACAGGGGTCCTATACAATGAGCAGTTCTTC.

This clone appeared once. As DNA, the CDR3 is TGTGCCAGCGCGGACCGGGACAGGGATTACTACACCTTC. Translating it yields CASADRDRDYYTF. The rearrangement links TRBV6-5 to TRBJ1-2; 9 bases fit TRBD1. After removal of 8 bases from V and 10 bases from J, the junction contained 11 bases not matched to a gene. CDR1 MNHEY and CDR2 SVGAGI come from the germline V gene. The CDR3 totals 13 residues.

The CDR3 DNA is TGTGCCAGCAGTAAAACAGGGGTTAGAGGGCGGACGGGGGAGACCCAGTACTTC. This codes for CASSKTGVRGRTGETQYF. This chain joins TRBV27 and TRBJ2-5, with 7 bases fitting TRBD1. CDR3 length equals 18 residues. Germline V gene data show CDR1 as MNHEY and CDR2 as SMNVEV (reference sequence). V gave up 5 bases and J gave up 5 bases; unmatched junction bases: 20.

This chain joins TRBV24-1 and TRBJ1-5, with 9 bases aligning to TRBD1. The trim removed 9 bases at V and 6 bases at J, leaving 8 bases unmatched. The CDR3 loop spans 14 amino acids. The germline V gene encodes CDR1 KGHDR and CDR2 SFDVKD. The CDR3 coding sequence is TGTGCCACCGCCGACAGGGGGGGAGGTCAGCCCCAGCATTTT. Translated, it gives CATADRGGGQPQHF.

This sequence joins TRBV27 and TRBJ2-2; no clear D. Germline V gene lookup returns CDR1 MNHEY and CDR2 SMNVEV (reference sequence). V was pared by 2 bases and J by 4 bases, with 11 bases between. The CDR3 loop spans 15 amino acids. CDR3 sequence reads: CASSLRNPSTGELFF. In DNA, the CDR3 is TGTGCCAGCAGTTTACGAAATCCTAGCACCGGGGAGCTGTTTTTT.

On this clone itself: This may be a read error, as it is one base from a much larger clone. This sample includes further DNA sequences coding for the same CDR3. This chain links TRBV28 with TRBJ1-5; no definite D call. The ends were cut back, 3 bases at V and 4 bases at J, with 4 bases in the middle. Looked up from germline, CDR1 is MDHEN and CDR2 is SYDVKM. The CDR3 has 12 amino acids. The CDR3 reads CASSFSNQPQHF. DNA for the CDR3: TGTGCCAGCAGTTTCAGTAATCAGCCCCAGCATTTT.

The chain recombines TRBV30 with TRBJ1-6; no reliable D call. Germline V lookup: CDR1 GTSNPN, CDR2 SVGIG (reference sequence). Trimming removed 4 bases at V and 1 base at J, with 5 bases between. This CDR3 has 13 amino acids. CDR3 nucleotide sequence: TGTGCCTGGACAGTATCCTATAATTCACCCCTCCACTTT. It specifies CAWTVSYNSPLHF.

CDR3 region: CASSPPGLAAFSGANVLTF. Here the CDR3 DNA reads TGTGCCAGCAGTCCCCCGGGACTAGCGGCTTTCTCTGGGGCCAACGTCCTGACTTTC. This chain joins TRBV7-8 and TRBJ2-6; 11 bases are shared with TRBD2. Per the germline V gene, CDR1 is SGHVS and CDR2 is FQNEAQ. V was pared by 6 bases and J by 0 bases, with 10 bases of the junction left unmatched. CDR3 length equals 19 residues.

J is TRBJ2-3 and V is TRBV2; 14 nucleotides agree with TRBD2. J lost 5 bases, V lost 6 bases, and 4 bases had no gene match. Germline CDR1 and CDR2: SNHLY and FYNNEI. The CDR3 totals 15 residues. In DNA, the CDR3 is TGTGCCAGCAGGGGGACTAGCGGGAGCGGAGATACGCAGTATTTT. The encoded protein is CASRGTSGSGDTQYF.

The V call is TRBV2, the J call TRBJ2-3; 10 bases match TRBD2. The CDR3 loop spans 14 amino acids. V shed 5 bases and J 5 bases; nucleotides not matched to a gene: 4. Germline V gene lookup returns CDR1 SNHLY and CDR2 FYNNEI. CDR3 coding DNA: TGTGCCAGCAGTAGCGGGGGGGGTGGAGATACGCAGTATTTT. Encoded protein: CASSSGGGGDTQYF. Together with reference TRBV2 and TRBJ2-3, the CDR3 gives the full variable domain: EPEVTQTPSHQVTQMGQEVILRCVPISNHLYFYWYRQILGQKVEFLVSFYNNEISEKSEIFDDQFSVERPDGSNFTLKIRSTKLEDSAMYFCASSSGGGGDTQYFGPGTRLTVL.

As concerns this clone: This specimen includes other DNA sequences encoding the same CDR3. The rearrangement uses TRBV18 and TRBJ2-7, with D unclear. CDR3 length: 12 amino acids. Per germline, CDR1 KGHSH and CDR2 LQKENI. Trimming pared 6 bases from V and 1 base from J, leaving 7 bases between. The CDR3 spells CASSPRSYEQYF. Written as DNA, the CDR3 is TGTGCCAGCTCTCCTCGGTCCTACGAGCAGTACTTC. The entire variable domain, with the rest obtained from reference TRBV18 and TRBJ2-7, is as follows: NAGVMQNPRHLVRRRGQEARLRCSPMKGHSHVYWYRQLPEEGLKFMVYLQKENIIDESGMPKERFSAEFPKEGPSILRIQQVVRGDSAAYFCASSPRSYEQYFGPGTRLTVT.

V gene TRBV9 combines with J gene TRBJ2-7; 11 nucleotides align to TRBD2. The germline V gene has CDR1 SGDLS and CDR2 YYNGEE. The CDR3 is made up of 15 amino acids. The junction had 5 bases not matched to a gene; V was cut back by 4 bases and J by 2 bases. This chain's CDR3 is CASSPRLAGTYEQYF. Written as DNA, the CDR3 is TGTGCCAGCAGCCCCCGACTAGCGGGAACCTACGAGCAGTACTTC.

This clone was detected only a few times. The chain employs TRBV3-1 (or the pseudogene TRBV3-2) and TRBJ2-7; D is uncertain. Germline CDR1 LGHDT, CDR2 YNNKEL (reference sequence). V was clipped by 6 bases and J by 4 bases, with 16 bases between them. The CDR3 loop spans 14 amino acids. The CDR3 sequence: CASSSNEDRYEQYF. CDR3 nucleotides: TGTGCCAGCAGTAGCAACGAGGATAGATACGAGCAGTACTTC.

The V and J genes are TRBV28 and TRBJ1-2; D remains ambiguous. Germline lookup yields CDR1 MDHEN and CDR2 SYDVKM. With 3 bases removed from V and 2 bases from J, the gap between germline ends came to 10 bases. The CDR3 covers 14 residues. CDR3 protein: CASSLRRVNYGYTF. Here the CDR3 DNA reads TGTGCCAGCAGTTTGAGACGGGTAAACTATGGCTACACCTTC.